This TCR beta chain was recorded in a study of breast tumors, draining lymph nodes, adjacent tissues. Broader study findings: Luminal-like breast cancer showed significantly greater tumor-nontumor repertoire similarity than basal-like breast cancer did.

TCRdb used MiXCR to reprocess the multiplex PCR reads, holding one entry per CDR3 protein. The table shows around 19,000 distinct CDR3 sequences, with under 35% occurring only once. Details on this clonotype: Its antigen is undetermined. This may stem from a read error, because a much larger clone lies one nucleotide away. The CDR3 ends on some other residue instead of the conserved phenylalanine or tryptophan, so this is likely a read error.

The receptor was derived from a female donor with breast cancer. Some clones in this sample may be carry-over from other donors' samples. Sample: breast tumor tissue.

The CDR3 DNA is TGTGCCAGCAGTTCCGGGGCTAGCGGGGGATTTCAGCAGTACTCC. It codes for CASSSGASGGFQQYS. The V gene is TRBV28, the J gene TRBJ2-7; 10 positions match TRBD2. J was trimmed by 8 bases and V by 4 bases; bases with no gene match: 11. The germline gives CDR1 MDHEN, CDR2 SYDVKM. The CDR3 length is 15 residues.